What follows are 26 T cell receptor beta chains derived from one specimen sequenced in a study of cytomegalovirus exposure and HLA in healthy donors (dated by TCRdb to between 2016 and 2019). The library was prepared using the immunoSEQ multiplex PCR assay. For the multiplex PCR, a mixture combining 60 forward primers for TCR Vbeta segments and 13 reverse primers for TCR Jbeta segments was used. Sourced from immuneACCESS, this table was stored by TCRdb with only in-frame sequences that have V and J called. A share of the clones is absent; for the studies checked, an unresolved V gene accounts for under half, and the remainder has no known explanation. For this sample there are approximately 150,000 clones; 75% to 80% appear just once. 1.7% of the sample is held by the ten biggest clonotypes. The sequenced sample was PBMCs. The receptors were gathered from a woman aged 30 to 39 in good health and CMV-seronegative.

The chain recombines TRBV19 with TRBJ2-1, with 7 bases matching TRBD1. The CDR3 spans 13 residues. V dropped 6 bases and J dropped 6; count of bases not matched to a gene: 5. Germline V lookup: CDR1 LNHDA, CDR2 SQIVND (reference sequence). CDR3 in DNA: TGTGCCAGTAGGCACAGGGGTTCCAATGAGCAGTTCTTC. Translated, it gives CASRHRGSNEQFF.

The chain joins TRBV7-9 to TRBJ1-2, with 8 bases fitting TRBD1. This CDR3 contains 14 residues. V lost 5 bases, J lost 0 bases, and 2 bases stayed unmatched. Germline V gene sequence: CDR1 SEHNR, CDR2 FQNEAQ (reference sequence). CDR3 in DNA: TGTGCCAGCAGCGGACAGGGAGCTAACTATGGCTACACCTTC. As protein: CASSGQGANYGYTF.

This clone was recorded only once. V is TRBV10-2 and J is TRBJ1-1; 8 bases are a match to TRBD1. The germline V gene has CDR1 WSHSY and CDR2 SAAADI. The J segment lost 1 base and the V segment lost 0 bases, leaving 4 bases of the junction unmatched. CDR3 length equals 16 residues. DNA for the CDR3: TGCGCCAGCAGTGAGTCCCACGGGACAGGGAACACTGAAGCTTTCTTT. Translated: CASSESHGTGNTEAFF.

The gene calls are TRBV5-1 and TRBJ2-5, with a tentative D call TRBD2 (5 bases). The V end was cut by 0 bases, the J end by 2 bases, with 17 bases between. The CDR3 extends over 17 amino acids. Germline V CDR1 and CDR2: SGHRS, YFSETQ. The CDR3 bases are TGCGCCAGCAGCTTGGCCAGAAGCGGAATGGGACAAGAGACCCAGTACTTC. This translates into CASSLARSGMGQETQYF.

This clone was counted a single time. This chain links TRBV7-2 with TRBJ1-3, with D maybe TRBD1 (6 bases). Germline V gives CDR1 SGHTA, CDR2 FQGNSA. The CDR3 spans 15 residues. The V end lost 0 bases, the J end lost 8 bases, and 14 bases lay between the germline ends. Written as DNA, the CDR3 is TGTGCCAGCAGCTTAGCCAGGGGTATATCAGACACCATATATTTT. This gives the protein CASSLARGISDTIYF.

This chain links TRBV25-1 with TRBJ2-3; D is perhaps TRBD2 (5 bases). Germline lookup yields CDR1 MGHDK and CDR2 SYGVNS. The CDR3 is 14 residues long. V lost 1 base and J lost 7, with 12 bases in between. CDR3 sequence: CASSELSGEHTQYF. The CDR3 DNA follows: TGTGCCAGCAGTGAATTGAGTGGGGAGCATACGCAGTATTTT.

V and J are TRBV5-1 and TRBJ2-7; no clear D. V lost 0 bases and J lost 6, with 10 bases in between. CDR3 size: 13 residues. The germline CDR1 and CDR2 sequences are SGHRS and YFSETQ. CDR3 sequence: CASSLGARVEQYF. The CDR3 DNA reads TGCGCCAGCAGCTTGGGGGCCCGTGTCGAGCAGTACTTC.

The rearrangement joins TRBV9 to TRBJ1-2, with D tentatively TRBD1 (5 bases). V was shortened by 6 bases and J by 1 base, with 7 bases between the two germline ends. Germline assignment: CDR1 SGDLS and CDR2 YYNGEE. This CDR3 comprises 12 residues. The CDR3 DNA is TGTGCCAGCAACAGGTATAACTATGGCTACACCTTC. Encoded protein: CASNRYNYGYTF.

The chain is built from TRBV10-3 and TRBJ1-2; 12 bases are a match to TRBD1. There are 16 residues in the CDR3. Looked up from germline, CDR1 is ENHRY and CDR2 is SYGVKD. Germline trimming cut 6 bases from V and 4 bases from J; bases unmatched to any gene: 9. Here the CDR3 reads CAIRPGGTGGGYGYTF. CDR3 nucleotide sequence: TGTGCCATCAGACCGGGGGGGACAGGGGGCGGCTATGGCTACACCTTC.

The DNA for the CDR3 is TGTGCCAGTAGTATACCAGGCCCTGAAGCTTTCTTT. Translated: CASSIPGPEAFF. The chain has TRBV19 and TRBJ1-1; D gene ambiguous. Trimming shortened V by 2 bases and J by 6 bases, and 7 bases separated the two germline ends. Looked up from germline, CDR1 is LNHDA and CDR2 is SQIVND (reference sequence). The CDR3 runs to 12 residues.

The gene calls are TRBV2 and TRBJ1-1; TRBD1 is a possible D gene (5 bases). V lost 4 bases, J lost 2 bases, and 17 bases lay in between. The CDR3 extends over 16 amino acids. Germline CDR1 SNHLY, CDR2 FYNNEI. CDR3 coding DNA: TGTGCCAGCAGTGCCTACGGACCGACAGCCAACACTGAAGCTTTCTTT. Amino acid sequence: CASSAYGPTANTEAFF. Supplemented by reference TRBV2 and TRBJ1-1, the full variable domain reads EPEVTQTPSHQVTQMGQEVILRCVPISNHLYFYWYRQILGQKVEFLVSFYNNEISEKSEIFDDQFSVERPDGSNFTLKIRSTKLEDSAMYFCASSAYGPTANTEAFFGQGTRLTVV.

The chain has TRBV13 and TRBJ1-1; weak D call: TRBD1 (5 bases). The germline V gene encodes CDR1 PRHDT and CDR2 FYEKMQ (reference sequence). The CDR3 covers 15 residues. With 0 bases removed from V and 6 bases from J, the gap between germline ends came to 14 bases. The CDR3, as DNA: TGTGCCAGCAGCTTAGGCCGGGGGGGATTTCCTGAAGCTTTCTTT. This translates into CASSLGRGGFPEAFF.

This sequence joins TRBV7-9 and TRBJ1-3, with D unclear. CDR1 SEHNR and CDR2 FQNEAQ come from the germline V gene (reference sequence). The CDR3 sequence is 13 residues long. Trimming cost V 6 bases and J 2 bases, with 8 bases left between them. Here the CDR3 reads CASRREAGNTIYF. CDR3 in DNA: TGTGCCAGCAGGAGGGAGGCTGGAAACACCATATATTTT.

In its sample, this clone was seen a few times. The chain uses TRBV6-1 and TRBJ1-1; D ambiguous. Trimming shortened V by 6 bases and J by 2 bases, and 10 bases separated the two germline ends. This CDR3 is built from 13 residues. Germline loops: CDR1 MNHNS, CDR2 SASEGT. The CDR3 protein is CASRNLINTEAFF. The CDR3 DNA is TGTGCCAGCAGAAACCTAATAAACACTGAAGCTTTCTTT.

The genes are TRBV14 and TRBJ1-4; 8 positions match TRBD1. The junction had 3 bases not matched to a gene; V was cut back by 5 bases and J by 7 bases. CDR3 length: 13 residues. CDR1 and CDR2 from the germline V gene are SGHDN and FVKESK. CDR3 in amino acids: CASSAGGLEKLFF. The CDR3 DNA reads as TGTGCCAGCAGCGCAGGGGGCCTTGAAAAACTGTTTTTT.

This clone was seen just once. The chain is built from TRBV2 and TRBJ1-2, with no clear D. The length of the CDR3 is 11 residues. Germline CDR1 and CDR2: SNHLY and FYNNEI. Trimming stripped 5 bases from V and 8 bases from J, with 9 bases between. The CDR3 loop is CASSYSGGYTF. The CDR3 region has the DNA TGTGCCAGCAGTTATTCGGGGGGCTACACCTTC.

CDR3 DNA: TGTGCCACCCAGGGGGAGATACTTACAGATACGCAGTATTTT. It specifies CATQGEILTDTQYF. The chain is built from TRBV6-1 and TRBJ2-3; 7 bases fit TRBD1. The CDR3 covers 14 residues. V shed 10 bases and J 3 bases; nucleotides not matched to a gene: 10. Germline values: CDR1 MNHNS, CDR2 SASEGT.

The chain employs TRBV6-1 and TRBJ2-5, with TRBD2 identical over 13 bases. V gave up 0 bases and J gave up 5 bases; unmatched junction bases: 3. There are 16 residues in the CDR3. The germline V gene has CDR1 MNHNS and CDR2 SASEGT. The CDR3 loop reads CASSEAGLAGLETQYF. CDR3 coding DNA: TGTGCCAGCAGTGAAGCGGGACTAGCGGGGCTCGAGACCCAGTACTTC.

This clone was seen only once. The chain couples TRBV2 to TRBJ1-2, with TRBD1 matching 7 bases. The CDR3 extends over 12 amino acids. Unmatched junction bases numbered 4, after V lost 5 bases and J lost 7 bases. Germline CDR1 reads SNHLY; CDR2 reads FYNNEI. CDR3 amino acids: CASSRGPGGYTF. The CDR3 region has the DNA TGTGCCAGCAGTAGGGGGCCCGGTGGCTACACCTTC.

The chain combines TRBV15 with TRBJ1-2; 7 positions match TRBD1. This CDR3 spans 15 amino acids. Trimming at V came to 3 bases and at J to 8 bases, leaving 12 bases not matched to a gene. In germline, CDR1 is LNHNV, CDR2 YYDKDF (reference sequence). In DNA, the CDR3 is TGTGCCACCAGCAGCCCCCAGGGGGTTTCTTTCGGCTACACCTTC. It is translated as CATSSPQGVSFGYTF.

Concerning this clone itself: Germline and junction disagree at one end, which may indicate a read error. The rearrangement links TRBV30 to TRBJ2-5, with 7 bases identical to TRBD2. Germline V gives CDR1 GTSNPN, CDR2 SVGIG (reference sequence). The CDR3 length is 10 residues. DNA of the CDR3: TGTGCCTGGGGGCCGGGCGGGGGAAACTTC. Its protein is CAWGPGGGNF.

The chain employs TRBV5-1 and TRBJ2-1; 12 nucleotides match TRBD1. There are 16 residues in the CDR3. Germline V CDR1 and CDR2: SGHRS, YFSETQ. With V trimmed by 0 bases and J by 7 bases, 5 bases remained unmatched. CDR3 residues: CASSLDGTGGLNEQFF. The DNA for the CDR3 is TGCGCCAGCAGCTTGGATGGGACAGGGGGCTTAAATGAGCAGTTCTTC.

This clone showed up just a few times. The chain combines TRBV6-1 with TRBJ1-2; unclear D gene. Trimming shortened V by 8 bases and J by 3 bases, and 13 bases separated the two germline ends. This CDR3 region has 13 residues. Germline V gene sequence: CDR1 MNHNS, CDR2 SASEGT. CDR3: CASVIARDYGYTF. As DNA, the CDR3 is TGTGCCAGCGTAATAGCACGGGACTATGGCTACACCTTC.

The CDR3 sequence: CASSLEEVLAGYNEQFF. Here the CDR3 DNA reads TGTGCCAGCAGCTTGGAAGAGGTCCTAGCGGGATACAATGAGCAGTTCTTC. The chain recombines TRBV5-6 with TRBJ2-1; 9 bases map to TRBD2. The CDR3 is 17 residues long. Per the germline V gene, CDR1 is SGHDT and CDR2 is YYEEEE. The junction had 8 bases not matched to a gene; V was cut back by 0 bases and J by 4 bases.

A few counts support this clone. V gene TRBV4-1 combines with J gene TRBJ2-7, with 9 bases that match TRBD1. The germline V gene has CDR1 MGHRA and CDR2 YSYEKL. Trimming cost V 6 bases and J 6 bases; bases outside gene matches: 6. The CDR3 sequence is 13 residues long. CDR3 DNA sequence: TGCGCCAGCAGTCGGACAGGGGCCACCGAGCAGTACTTC. Protein product: CASSRTGATEQYF.

The rearrangement links TRBV2 to TRBJ2-7, with D possibly being TRBD1 (6 bases). With 5 bases removed from V and 2 bases from J, the gap between germline ends came to 10 bases. Germline lookup yields CDR1 SNHLY and CDR2 FYNNEI. The CDR3 length is 13 residues. As DNA, the CDR3 is TGTGCCAGCAGTCGGGACACTACCTACGAGCAGTACTTC. It is translated as CASSRDTTYEQYF.